This is a list of T cell receptor beta chains from one sample in a study of technical replicates of blood from a handful of donors. Sequencing was performed with immunoSEQ multiplex PCR; in TCRdb, only in-frame clones are kept and a portion is missing. Of some 70,000 clones detected, nearly 97% appear once; the ten largest clones hold less than 0.25%. Material for sequencing was T cells isolated from PBMCs. Every receptor here comes from a human donor in good health. CDR3s include the opening cysteine and the closing phenylalanine or tryptophan. D genes are given only for firm matches. Some rows have no size entry. The others give once, few or many, or a class for an expanded clone.

abundance	v_gene	d_gene	j_gene	CDR3nt	CDR3aa
NA	TRBV19	TRBD1	TRBJ1-1	TGTGCCAGTAGGGGCTGGGACAGGGTAGGGTTGGACACTGAAGCTTTCTTT	CASRGWDRVGLDTEAFF
NA	TRBV5-1	TRBD1	TRBJ1-4	TGCGCCAGCAGCCGGGGACAGGGGGGCGGTAATGAAAAACTGTTTTTT	CASSRGQGGGNEKLFF
NA	TRBV19	NA	TRBJ2-7	TGTGCCAGTAGTATTGGAGCAGGGAATACCTACGAGCAGTACTTC	CASSIGAGNTYEQYF
NA	TRBV6-5	TRBD1	TRBJ1-1	TGTGCCAGCAGGACAGGGTGGAACACTGAAGCTTTCTTT	CASRTGWNTEAFF
NA	TRBV5-1	TRBD2	TRBJ2-1	TGCGCCAGCAGCTTGGAACGGGGGGGCTTGTGGAATGAGCAGTTCTTC	CASSLERGGLWNEQFF
NA	TRBV19	NA	TRBJ1-1	TGTGCCAGCAATAGCCAAGGACGGAGGACTGAAGCTTTCTTT	CASNSQGRRTEAFF
NA	TRBV5-6	NA	TRBJ2-5	TGTGCCAGCAGCATACCGTCGGGGGTCGAGACCCAGTACTTC	CASSIPSGVETQYF
NA	TRBV18	TRBD2	TRBJ2-3	TGTGCCAGCTACGACCGGACTAGCGCTAGCACAGATACGCAGTATTTT	CASYDRTSASTDTQYF
NA	TRBV7-2	NA	TRBJ1-1	TGTGCCAGCAGCTTAGCGGGAGGGGAAGCTTTCTTT	CASSLAGGEAFF
once	TRBV19	NA	TRBJ2-4	TGTGCCACCGCAGGGGCCAAAAACATTCAGTACTTC	CATAGAKNIQYF
NA	TRBV18	TRBD2	TRBJ2-7	TGTGCCAGCTCACCTAGGGCTAGCGGGGACTCGCGCTACGAGCAGTACTTC	CASSPRASGDSRYEQYF
NA	TRBV11-2	NA	TRBJ2-1	TGTGCCAGCAGCTTGACTAGAGGGATCTACAATGAGCAGTTCTTC	CASSLTRGIYNEQFF
NA	TRBV4-1	TRBD2	TRBJ2-1	TGCGCCAGCAGCCAAGGACTAGCGGCTTCCTACAATGAGCAGTTCTTC	CASSQGLAASYNEQFF
NA	TRBV7-9	NA	TRBJ1-2	TGTGCCAGCAGCTTAGAAAACCCCTCTAGGGGCTACACCTTC	CASSLENPSRGYTF
NA	TRBV7-9	NA	TRBJ1-5	TGTGCCAGCAGCTCAACCTACGCGATTCTTAATAGCAATCAGCCCCAGCATTTT	CASSSTYAILNSNQPQHF
once	TRBV5-1	TRBD2	TRBJ2-1	TGCGCCAGCAGCTCAGCCACTAGCGGAGCCAATGAGCAGTTCTTC	CASSSATSGANEQFF
NA	TRBV5-4	TRBD1	TRBJ2-7	TGTGCCAGCAGCTTTAGACAGGGAAGCGAGCAGTACTTC	CASSFRQGSEQYF
NA	TRBV15	NA	TRBJ2-7	TGTGCCACCAACGATAGGAGCTCCTACGAGCAGTACTTC	CATNDRSSYEQYF
NA	TRBV6-6	NA	TRBJ1-3	TGTGCCAGCAGGGAGTGGTCCACTGGAAACACCATATATTTT	CASREWSTGNTIYF
NA	TRBV4-1	TRBD1	TRBJ2-7	TGCGCCAGCAGCCAAGTTTGGACAGGGGGATACGAGCAGTACTTC	CASSQVWTGGYEQYF
NA	TRBV2	NA	TRBJ2-1	TGTGCCAGCTCATGGGGCCTAGCGGAGAGGGGGAATGAGCAGTTCTTC	CASSWGLAERGNEQFF
NA	TRBV19	TRBD2	TRBJ2-1	TGTGCCAGTGACGGACTAGCGGGAGTTGGTGAGCAGTTCTTC	CASDGLAGVGEQFF
NA	TRBV7-8	NA	TRBJ2-7	TGTGCCAGCAGCTTAGGCCCCGGAGGGTACGAGCAGTACTTC	CASSLGPGGYEQYF
NA	TRBV4-2	NA	TRBJ2-1	TGTGCCAGCAGCCAACCTTCCCGACAGGTGAATGAGCAGTTCTTC	CASSQPSRQVNEQFF